These 21 T cell receptor beta chains were all obtained from the same sample, sequenced in a study of T-cell memory formation after mild COVID-19. TCRdb reanalysed the 5' RACE reads using MiXCR and keeps one entry per CDR3 protein. The sample holds around 390,000 distinct CDR3 sequences; 16% are singletons and the top ten take about 22%. Sequencing was performed on PBMCs or a T cell subset sorted from them (not recorded which). Receptors were obtained from a man aged 18 to 30 who had mild COVID-19 (a few samples of this study predate the infection). Cell type and time point are not known.

This clonotype has only a few counts. The J gene is TRBJ1-6, the V gene TRBV20-1; 7 positions agree with TRBD1. Germline V gene data show CDR1 as DFQATT and CDR2 as SNEGSKA (reference sequence). V dropped 6 bases and J dropped 3; count of bases not matched to a gene: 5. This CDR3 has 14 amino acids. The CDR3 here is CSAGDSYYNSPLHF. The CDR3 DNA follows: TGCAGTGCCGGGGACAGTTACTATAATTCACCCCTCCACTTT.

This clonotype was counted a few times. The chain recombines TRBV15 with TRBJ2-3; 9 bases are a match to TRBD1. Unmatched junction bases numbered 1, after V lost 0 bases and J lost 3 bases. This CDR3 is 15 amino acids long. Germline CDR1 and CDR2: LNHNV and YYDKDF (reference sequence). The CDR3 spells CATSREGQGTDTQYF. The CDR3 coding sequence is TGTGCCACCAGCAGAGAAGGACAGGGGACAGATACGCAGTATTTT.

The chain employs TRBV7-9 and TRBJ2-1, with a tentative D call TRBD2 (6 bases). There are 15 residues in the CDR3. Trimming removed 6 bases at V and 0 bases at J, with 12 bases between. Per germline, CDR1 SEHNR and CDR2 FQNEAQ (reference sequence). The CDR3 loop reads CASSIDGSSYNEQFF. The CDR3 DNA follows: TGTGCCAGCAGTATTGACGGGAGCTCCTACAATGAGCAGTTCTTC.

The CDR3 loop is CATSKGTSFYEQYF. In nucleotides, the CDR3 is TGTGCCACCAGTAAAGGGACTAGCTTCTACGAGCAGTACTTC. The chain is built from TRBV15 and TRBJ2-7; 9 bases are shared with TRBD2. Trimming took 6 bases from V and 3 from J; bases not matched to a gene: 6. Germline V gene lookup returns CDR1 LNHNV and CDR2 YYDKDF (reference sequence). The CDR3 is 14 residues long.

By share, this clonotype counts as medium-sized (0.01 to 0.1%). The rearrangement uses TRBV12-3 or TRBV12-4 and TRBJ1-6, with TRBD1 matching over 9 bases. V was clipped by 3 bases and J by 7 bases; unmatched bases: 4. This CDR3 has 15 residues. Here the CDR3 DNA reads TGTGCCAGCAGTTTTTTGGGACAGGGAAATTCACCCCTCCACTTT. Translation: CASSFLGQGNSPLHF.

The genes are TRBV10-2 and TRBJ2-4; 9 bases align to TRBD1. The CDR3 consists of 15 residues. The V and J ends lost 4 bases and 8 bases, in that order; junction bases with no gene match: 9. CDR1 and CDR2 from the germline V gene are WSHSY and SAAADI. The CDR3 reads CASSGDGTGIHIQYF. Here the CDR3 DNA reads TGCGCCAGCAGTGGGGACGGGACAGGGATCCACATTCAGTACTTC.

V gene TRBV6-5 combines with J gene TRBJ1-6; D gene ambiguous. This CDR3 comprises 13 residues. The V end lost 8 bases, the J end lost 6 bases, and 11 bases lay between the germline ends. The germline gives CDR1 MNHEY, CDR2 SVGAGI. The CDR3 nucleotides are TGTGCCAGCGGTGGACTGATTAATTCACCCCTCCACTTT. Protein: CASGGLINSPLHF.

This clonotype appeared many times. The V call is TRBV5-1, the J call TRBJ1-1; no reliable D call. The CDR3 contains 15 residues. The V gene's germline CDR1 is SGHRS and CDR2 YFSETQ. The V and J ends lost 0 bases and 8 bases respectively, with 17 bases between them. CDR3 DNA: TGCGCCAGCAGCTTGGTACTACAGACCTCTGGGGAAGCTTTCTTT. It yields the protein CASSLVLQTSGEAFF.

V is TRBV20-1 and J is TRBJ2-2; D is unresolved. The V gene's germline CDR1 is DFQATT and CDR2 SNEGSKA (reference sequence). This CDR3 comprises 13 residues. V gave up 4 bases and J gave up 2 bases, with 8 bases separating them. The CDR3 protein is CSAIPLNTGELFF. Written as DNA, the CDR3 is TGCAGTGCTATACCCCTTAACACCGGGGAGCTGTTTTTT.

This chain connects TRBV7-9 to TRBJ2-1; TRBD2 aligns across 7 bases. There are 10 residues in the CDR3. Germline V gene data show CDR1 as SEHNR and CDR2 as FQNEAQ (reference sequence). V trimming: 8 bases; J trimming: 16 bases; junction bases outside the gene matches: 8. The CDR3 loop is CASGTGGPFF. CDR3 DNA: TGTGCCAGCGGCACGGGGGGTCCATTCTTC.

There are a few counts of this clonotype. The chain carries TRBV7-9 and TRBJ1-2; D possibly corresponds to TRBD1 (5 bases). The CDR3 consists of 13 residues. The V end was cut by 4 bases, the J end by 8 bases, with 14 bases between. The germline gives CDR1 SEHNR, CDR2 FQNEAQ (reference sequence). Here the CDR3 reads CASSSGRARGYTF. CDR3 DNA: TGTGCCAGCAGCTCGGGACGGGCTAGAGGCTACACCTTC.

This clonotype was seen a few times. V is TRBV7-8 and J is TRBJ2-5, with 10 bases identical to TRBD2. There are 16 residues in the CDR3. Germline V gene sequence: CDR1 SGHVS, CDR2 FQNEAQ. Unmatched junction bases numbered 10, after V lost 3 bases and J lost 6 bases. CDR3 nucleotide sequence: TGTGCCAGCAGCTTTAGGGTAGCGGGGGGCGGGCAGACCCAGTACTTC. This gives the protein CASSFRVAGGGQTQYF.

V and J are TRBV11-2 and TRBJ2-5; no reliable D call. Germline CDR1 and CDR2: SGHAT and FQNNGV. The V end lost 5 bases, the J end lost 0 bases, and 7 bases lay between the germline ends. This CDR3 is built from 13 residues. The CDR3 region is CASSTDNQETQYF. CDR3 coding DNA: TGTGCCAGCAGCACCGACAACCAAGAGACCCAGTACTTC. Full variable domain (rest looked up from reference TRBV11-2 and TRBJ2-5): EAGVAQSPRYKIIEKRQSVAFWCNPISGHATLYWYQQILGQGPKLLIQFQNNGVVDDSQLPKDRFSAERLKGVDSTLKIQPAKLEDSAVYLCASSTDNQETQYFGPGTRLLVL.

Comments on this clonotype: An end of the junction differs from the germline gene, which may be a read error. The chain has TRBV13 and TRBJ1-1; TRBD1 matches at 7 bases. The CDR3 covers 15 residues. The V gene's germline CDR1 is PRHDT and CDR2 FYEKMQ (reference sequence). Written as DNA, the CDR3 is TGTACCAGCAGCTTATATGACAGGGCGGACACTGAAGCTTTCTTT. Its protein is CTSSLYDRADTEAFF.

This chain uses TRBV4-1 with TRBJ2-7; maybe TRBD2 (7 bases). CDR3 length equals 13 residues. Trimming pared 4 bases from V and 5 bases from J, leaving 12 bases between. Germline CDR1 reads MGHRA; CDR2 reads YSYEKL. The chain's CDR3 is CASSRGGADEQYF. Here the CDR3 DNA reads TGCGCCAGCAGCCGAGGGGGGGCTGACGAGCAGTACTTC.

Only a few counts were recorded for this clonotype. V gene TRBV5-1 combines with J gene TRBJ2-3; TRBD2 agrees at 11 bases. J lost 3 bases, V lost 1 base, and 7 bases had no gene match. The length of the CDR3 is 17 residues. Germline CDR1 and CDR2: SGHRS and YFSETQ. The CDR3 reads CASSLIPSGGSTDTQYF. The CDR3 DNA is TGCGCCAGCAGCTTGATACCTAGCGGGGGGTCGACAGATACGCAGTATTTT.

The sample holds a few counts of this clonotype. This sequence joins TRBV28 and TRBJ2-5; the match to TRBD1 covers 10 bases. Looked up from germline, CDR1 is MDHEN and CDR2 is SYDVKM. This CDR3 has 16 residues. V gave up 5 bases and J gave up 2 bases; unmatched junction bases: 8. The CDR3 DNA reads TGTGCCAGCAGTCCGCCTGGGACAGGGGAGCAAGAGACCCAGTACTTC. Residues: CASSPPGTGEQETQYF.

This chain uses TRBV7-9 with TRBJ1-6; tentatively, D is TRBD1 (5 bases). Between the trimmed V and J ends, which lost 5 bases and 8 bases, there was a span of 13 bases. The CDR3 extends over 14 amino acids. CDR1 SEHNR and CDR2 FQNEAQ come from the germline V gene (reference sequence). The CDR3 nucleotides read TGTGCCAGCAGCCCGGGGCGAGGGTATTCACCCCTCCACTTT. It yields the protein CASSPGRGYSPLHF.

This clonotype was observed many times. V usage is TRBV7-2 and J usage is TRBJ2-6; possibly TRBD1 for D (5 bases). Germline lookup yields CDR1 SGHTA and CDR2 FQGNSA. The CDR3 loop spans 16 amino acids. The ends were cut back, 8 bases at V and 3 bases at J, with 17 bases in the middle. CDR3 sequence reads: CASRQKRGSGANVLTF. CDR3 nucleotide sequence: TGTGCCAGCCGCCAAAAAAGGGGAAGTGGGGCCAACGTCCTGACTTTC.

CDR3 loop: CASSSRTGPSTDTQYF. The CDR3 region has the DNA TGTGCCAGCAGCTCCAGGACGGGTCCTAGCACAGATACGCAGTATTTT. The V call is TRBV7-9, the J call TRBJ2-3; D gene ambiguous. Trimming pared 4 bases from V and 0 bases from J, leaving 14 bases between. Germline loops: CDR1 SEHNR, CDR2 FQNEAQ (reference sequence). This CDR3 has 16 residues.

V usage is TRBV10-3 and J usage is TRBJ1-5, with 9 bases lining up with TRBD1. This CDR3 has 15 residues. Germline assignment: CDR1 ENHRY and CDR2 SYGVKD. The V gene end was trimmed by 10 bases and the J gene end by 2 bases; junction bases not matched to a gene: 9. Here the CDR3 reads CATLGTGYGNQPQHF. As DNA, the CDR3 is TGTGCCACGCTGGGGACAGGGTATGGCAATCAGCCCCAGCATTTT.